These T cell receptor beta chains were read from a single sample in a study of patients and donors after allogeneic stem cell transplantation. TCRdb called the RT-PCR reads again in MiXCR, with one record for every CDR3 protein. The sample holds fewer than 75,000 distinct CDR3 sequences, 26% seen once. The sequenced sample consisted of blood, either unsorted or a sorted T cell fraction (not recorded which). These receptors all come from a human donor who was either an allogeneic HSCT recipient or a stem cell or donor lymphocyte infusion donor (not recorded which). It is not recorded whose cells these are; they may come from a transplant donor. The CDR3 runs from the conserved cysteine through the conserved F or W. D genes are given only for firm matches. A clone size is listed for some rows: how often the clone was seen (once, few, many), or a class if it is expanded.

V: TRBV4-1
size: once
D: .
CDR3: CASSQDLARGSYNEQFF

V: TRBV9
size: .
D: .
CDR3: CASSQGGSYEQYF

V: TRBV9
size: many
D: .
CDR3: CASSAIQVNYGYTF

V: TRBV6-5
size: once
D: TRBD1
CDR3: CASSYQGADHSPLHF

V: TRBV6-4
size: few
D: .
CDR3: CASSVQLNTEAFF

V: TRBV5-1
size: few
D: .
CDR3: CASSLDVDGYTF

V: TRBV6-1
size: few
D: TRBD2
CDR3: CASRTGTSGYNEQFF

V: TRBV7-9
size: many
D: .
CDR3: CASSSIGTTEAFF

V: TRBV9
size: .
D: TRBD1
CDR3: CASSATGTGYYEQYF

V: TRBV5-1
size: many
D: .
CDR3: CASREGINQPQHF

V: TRBV5-6
size: many
D: .
CDR3: CASSLLGMNEKLFF

V: TRBV12-3/TRBV12-4
size: few
D: TRBD1
CDR3: CASSSLTGDNSGANVLTF

V: TRBV5-1
size: .
D: TRBD2
CDR3: CASSARTSGSLSYEQYF

V: TRBV6-6
size: .
D: .
CDR3: CASTQEGVRSGNTIYF

V: TRBV12-3/TRBV12-4
size: .
D: .
CDR3: CASSPRLGEDTQYF

V: TRBV11-1
size: many
D: TRBD1
CDR3: CASSPLYLSGTALEAFF

V: TRBV7-9
size: few
D: .
CDR3: CASSLSWRFNEKLFF